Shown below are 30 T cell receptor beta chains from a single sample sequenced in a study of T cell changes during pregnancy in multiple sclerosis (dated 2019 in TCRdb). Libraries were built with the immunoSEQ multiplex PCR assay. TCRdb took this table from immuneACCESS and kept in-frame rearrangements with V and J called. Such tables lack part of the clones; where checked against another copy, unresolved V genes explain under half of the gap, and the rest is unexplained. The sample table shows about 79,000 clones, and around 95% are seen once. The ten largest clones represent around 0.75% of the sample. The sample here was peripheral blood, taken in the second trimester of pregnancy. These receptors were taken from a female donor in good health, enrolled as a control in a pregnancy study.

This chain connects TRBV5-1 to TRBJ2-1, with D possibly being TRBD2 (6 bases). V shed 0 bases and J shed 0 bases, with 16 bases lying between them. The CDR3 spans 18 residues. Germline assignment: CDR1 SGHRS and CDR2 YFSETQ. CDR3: CASSLASQLGSSYNEQFF. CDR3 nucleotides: TGCGCCAGCAGCTTGGCCTCCCAGCTCGGGAGCTCCTACAATGAGCAGTTCTTC.

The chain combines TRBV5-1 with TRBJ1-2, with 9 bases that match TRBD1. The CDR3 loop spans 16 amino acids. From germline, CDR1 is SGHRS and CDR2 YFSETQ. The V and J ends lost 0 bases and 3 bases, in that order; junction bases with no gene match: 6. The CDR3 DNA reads TGCGCCAGCAGCTTGGATACAGGGGGCGCCGACTATGGCTACACCTTC. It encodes CASSLDTGGADYGYTF.

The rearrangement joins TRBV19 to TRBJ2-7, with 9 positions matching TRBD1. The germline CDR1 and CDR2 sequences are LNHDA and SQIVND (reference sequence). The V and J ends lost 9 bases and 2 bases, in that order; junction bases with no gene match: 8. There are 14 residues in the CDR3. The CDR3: CASQRTGETYEQYF. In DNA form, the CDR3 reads TGTGCCAGCCAACGGACAGGGGAGACCTACGAGCAGTACTTC.

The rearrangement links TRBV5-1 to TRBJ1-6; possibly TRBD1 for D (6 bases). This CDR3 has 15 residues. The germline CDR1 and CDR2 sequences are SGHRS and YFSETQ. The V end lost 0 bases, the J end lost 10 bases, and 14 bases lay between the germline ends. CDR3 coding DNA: TGCGCCAGCAGCTTGGGGGGGCAGGGGCGATCACCCCTCCACTTT. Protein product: CASSLGGQGRSPLHF.

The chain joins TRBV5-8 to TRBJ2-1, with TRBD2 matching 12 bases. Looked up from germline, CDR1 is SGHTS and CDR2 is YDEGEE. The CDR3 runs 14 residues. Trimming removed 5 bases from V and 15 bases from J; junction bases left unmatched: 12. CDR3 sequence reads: CASSLELAGGPRFF. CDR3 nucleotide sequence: TGTGCCAGCAGTCTGGAGCTAGCGGGGGGGCCGCGGTTCTTC. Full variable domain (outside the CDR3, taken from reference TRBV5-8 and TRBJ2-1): EAGVTQSPTHLIKTRGQQATLRCSPISGHTSVYWYQQALGLGLQFLLWYDEGEERNRGNFPPRFSGRQFPNYSSELNVNALELEDSALYLCASSLELAGGPRFFGPGTRLTVL.

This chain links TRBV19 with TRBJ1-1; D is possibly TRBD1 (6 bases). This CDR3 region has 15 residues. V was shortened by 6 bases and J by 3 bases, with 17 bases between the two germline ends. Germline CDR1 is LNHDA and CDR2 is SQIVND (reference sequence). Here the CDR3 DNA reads TGTGCCAGTAGGGCAACAGGGTATTCGGACACTGAAGCTTTCTTT. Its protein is CASRATGYSDTEAFF.

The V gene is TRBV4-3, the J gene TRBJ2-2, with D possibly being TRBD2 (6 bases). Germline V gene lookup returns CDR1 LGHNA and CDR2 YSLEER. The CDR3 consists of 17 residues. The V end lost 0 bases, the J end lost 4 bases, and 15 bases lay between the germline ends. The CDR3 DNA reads TGCGCCAGCAGCCAAGACCGGACCGGGGGAAGCACCGGGGAGCTGTTTTTT. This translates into CASSQDRTGGSTGELFF.

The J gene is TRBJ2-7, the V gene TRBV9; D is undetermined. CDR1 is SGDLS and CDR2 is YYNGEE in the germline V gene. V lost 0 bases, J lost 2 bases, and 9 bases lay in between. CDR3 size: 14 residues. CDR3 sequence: CASSVDSVTYEQYF. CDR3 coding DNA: TGTGCCAGCAGCGTAGACAGTGTCACCTACGAGCAGTACTTC.

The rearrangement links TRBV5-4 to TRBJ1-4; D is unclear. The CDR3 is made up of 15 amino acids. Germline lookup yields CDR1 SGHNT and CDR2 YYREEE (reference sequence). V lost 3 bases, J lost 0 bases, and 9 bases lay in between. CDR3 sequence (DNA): TGTGCCAGCAGCTCTCAGGCTGCAACTAATGAAAAACTGTTTTTT. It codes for CASSSQAATNEKLFF.

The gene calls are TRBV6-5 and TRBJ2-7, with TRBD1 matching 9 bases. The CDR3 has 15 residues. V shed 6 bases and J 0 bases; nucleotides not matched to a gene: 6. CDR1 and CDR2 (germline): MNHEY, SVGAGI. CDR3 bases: TGTGCCAGCAGACGACAGGGGGTGCCCTCCTACGAGCAGTACTTC. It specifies CASRRQGVPSYEQYF.

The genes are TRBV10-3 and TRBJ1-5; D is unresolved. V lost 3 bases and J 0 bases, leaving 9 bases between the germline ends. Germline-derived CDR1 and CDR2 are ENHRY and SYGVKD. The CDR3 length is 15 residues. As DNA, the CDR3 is TGTGCCATCAGTGATTCGGTTTTTAGCAATCAGCCCCAGCATTTT. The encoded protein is CAISDSVFSNQPQHF.

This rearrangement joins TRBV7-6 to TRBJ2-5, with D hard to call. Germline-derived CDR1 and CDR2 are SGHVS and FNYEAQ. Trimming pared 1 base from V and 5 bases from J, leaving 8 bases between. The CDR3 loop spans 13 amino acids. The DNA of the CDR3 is TGTGCCAGCAGCTTAGTATTGTCGGAGACCCAGTACTTC. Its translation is CASSLVLSETQYF.

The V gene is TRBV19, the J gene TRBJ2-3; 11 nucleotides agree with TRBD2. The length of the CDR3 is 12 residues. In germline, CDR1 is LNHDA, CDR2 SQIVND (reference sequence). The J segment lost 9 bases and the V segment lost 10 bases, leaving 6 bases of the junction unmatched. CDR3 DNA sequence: TGTGCCACAAAGACTAGCGGGGAAACGCAGTATTTT. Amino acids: CATKTSGETQYF.

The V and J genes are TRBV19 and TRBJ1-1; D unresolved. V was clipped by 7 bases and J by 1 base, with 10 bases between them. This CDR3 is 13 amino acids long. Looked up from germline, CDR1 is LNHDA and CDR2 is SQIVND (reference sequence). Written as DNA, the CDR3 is TGTGCCAGTACCCTAGCCGGGAACACTGAAGCTTTCTTT. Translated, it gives CASTLAGNTEAFF.

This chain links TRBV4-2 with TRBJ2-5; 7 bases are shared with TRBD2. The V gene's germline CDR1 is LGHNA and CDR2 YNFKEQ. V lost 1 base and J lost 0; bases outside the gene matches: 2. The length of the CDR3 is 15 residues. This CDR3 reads CASSQVRGDQETQYF. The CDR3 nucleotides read TGTGCCAGCAGCCAAGTACGGGGGGACCAAGAGACCCAGTACTTC.

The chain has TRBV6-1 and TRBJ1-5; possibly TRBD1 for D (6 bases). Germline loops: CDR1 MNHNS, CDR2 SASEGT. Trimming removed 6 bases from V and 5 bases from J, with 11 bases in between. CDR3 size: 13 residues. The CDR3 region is CASSKGGYQPQHF. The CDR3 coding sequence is TGTGCCAGCAGCAAGGGGGGGTATCAGCCCCAGCATTTT.

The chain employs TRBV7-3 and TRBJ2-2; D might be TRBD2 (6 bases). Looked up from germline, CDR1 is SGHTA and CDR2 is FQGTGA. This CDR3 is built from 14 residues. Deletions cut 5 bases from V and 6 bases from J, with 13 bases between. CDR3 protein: CASSGTYGAGELFF. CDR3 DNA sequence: TGTGCCAGCAGCGGGACTTATGGGGCCGGGGAGCTGTTTTTT.

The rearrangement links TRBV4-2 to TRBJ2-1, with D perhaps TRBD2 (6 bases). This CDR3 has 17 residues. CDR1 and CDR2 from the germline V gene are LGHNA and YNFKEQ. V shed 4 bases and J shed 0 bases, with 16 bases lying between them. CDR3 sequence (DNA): TGTGCCAGCAGCCTCGGAAGTGGGGGGAGCTCCTACAATGAGCAGTTCTTC. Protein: CASSLGSGGSSYNEQFF.

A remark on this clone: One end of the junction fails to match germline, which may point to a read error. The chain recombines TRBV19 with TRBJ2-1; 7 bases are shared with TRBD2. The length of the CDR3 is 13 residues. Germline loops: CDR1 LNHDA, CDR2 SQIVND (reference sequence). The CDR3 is CASARLADKEQFF. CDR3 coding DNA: TGTGCCAGTGCGCGGCTAGCGGACAAAGAGCAGTTCTTC. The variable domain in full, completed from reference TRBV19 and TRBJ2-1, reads DGGITQSPKYLFRKEGQNVTLSCEQNLNHDAMYWYRQDPGQGLRLIYYSQIVNDFQKGDIAEGYSVSREKKESFPLTVTSAQKNPTAFYLCASARLADKEQFFGPGTRLTVL.

The CDR3 sequence is CASGGDRDEQYF. For the CDR3, the DNA is TGTGCCAGTGGGGGGGACAGGGACGAGCAGTACTTC. V usage is TRBV6-6 and J usage is TRBJ2-5; 9 bases are shared with TRBD1. Near its end, the DNA agrees better with TRBJ2-7, so the J call may be wrong. Germline CDR1 MNHNY, CDR2 SVGAGI (reference sequence). This CDR3 is built from 12 residues.

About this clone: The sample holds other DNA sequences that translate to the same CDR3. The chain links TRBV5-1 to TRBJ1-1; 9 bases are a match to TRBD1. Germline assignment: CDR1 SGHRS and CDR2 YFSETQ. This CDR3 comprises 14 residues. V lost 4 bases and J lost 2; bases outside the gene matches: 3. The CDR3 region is CASSHTGGNTEAFF. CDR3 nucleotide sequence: TGCGCCAGCAGCCATACAGGGGGCAACACTGAAGCTTTCTTT.

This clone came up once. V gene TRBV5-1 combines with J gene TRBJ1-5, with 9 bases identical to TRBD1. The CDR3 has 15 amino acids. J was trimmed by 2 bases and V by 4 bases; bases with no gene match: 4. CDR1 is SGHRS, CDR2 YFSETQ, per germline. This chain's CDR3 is CASSQTGGGNQPQHF. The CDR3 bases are TGCGCCAGCAGCCAGACAGGGGGTGGCAATCAGCCCCAGCATTTT.

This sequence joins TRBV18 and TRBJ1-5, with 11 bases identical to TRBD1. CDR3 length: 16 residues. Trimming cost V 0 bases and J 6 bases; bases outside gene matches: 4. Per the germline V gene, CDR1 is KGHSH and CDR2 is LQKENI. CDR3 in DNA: TGTGCCAGCTCACCACCGGGACAGGGGGGAAGTCAGCCCCAGCATTTT. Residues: CASSPPGQGGSQPQHF.

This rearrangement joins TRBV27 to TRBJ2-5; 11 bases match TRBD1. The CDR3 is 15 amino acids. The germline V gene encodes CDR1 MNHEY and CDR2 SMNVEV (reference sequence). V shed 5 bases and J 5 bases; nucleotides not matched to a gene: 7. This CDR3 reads CASSMDRGRWETQYF. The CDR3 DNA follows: TGTGCCAGCAGTATGGACAGGGGGCGGTGGGAGACCCAGTACTTC.

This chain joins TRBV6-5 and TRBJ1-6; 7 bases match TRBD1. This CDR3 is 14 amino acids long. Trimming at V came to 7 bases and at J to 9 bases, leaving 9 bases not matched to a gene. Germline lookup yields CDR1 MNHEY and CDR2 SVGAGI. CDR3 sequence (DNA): TGTGCCAGCACCATAACAGGGGTTGGTTCACCCCTCCACTTT. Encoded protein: CASTITGVGSPLHF.

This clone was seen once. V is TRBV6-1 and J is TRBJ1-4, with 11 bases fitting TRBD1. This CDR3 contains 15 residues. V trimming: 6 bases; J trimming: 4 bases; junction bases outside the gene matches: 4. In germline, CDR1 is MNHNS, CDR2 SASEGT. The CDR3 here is CASSAGTGGNEKLFF. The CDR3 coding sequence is TGTGCCAGCAGCGCCGGGACAGGGGGTAATGAAAAACTGTTTTTT.

Written as DNA, the CDR3 is TGTGCCAGCAGCCTAGGAGCAACTAATGAAAAACTGTTTTTT. Translating it yields CASSLGATNEKLFF. The chain combines TRBV7-9 with TRBJ1-4; D ambiguous. Deletions cut 5 bases from V and 0 bases from J, with 7 bases between. The CDR3 has 14 amino acids. Germline-derived CDR1 and CDR2 are SEHNR and FQNEAQ (reference sequence). Using reference TRBV7-9 and TRBJ1-4 for the parts outside the CDR3, the full variable domain is DTGVSQNPRHKITKRGQNVTFRCDPISEHNRLYWYRQTLGQGPEFLTYFQNEAQLEKSRLLSDRFSAERPKGSFSTLEIQRTEQGDSAMYLCASSLGATNEKLFFGSGTQLSVL.

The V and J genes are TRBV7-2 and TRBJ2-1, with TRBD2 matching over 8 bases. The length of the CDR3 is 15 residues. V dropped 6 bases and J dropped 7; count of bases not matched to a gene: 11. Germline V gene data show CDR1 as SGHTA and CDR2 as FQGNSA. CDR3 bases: TGTGCCAGCAGTCCTACTAGCGGCTTGGGGAATGAGCAGTTCTTC. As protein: CASSPTSGLGNEQFF.

In DNA, the CDR3 is TGTGCCAGCAGCTTAAGGGGCACGGAGAGGGAAAAACTGTTTTTT. Its translation is CASSLRGTEREKLFF. The chain links TRBV11-2 to TRBJ1-4; tentatively, D is TRBD1 (5 bases). The germline CDR1 and CDR2 sequences are SGHAT and FQNNGV. Trimming cost V 2 bases and J 8 bases, with 15 bases left between them. This CDR3 has 15 amino acids.

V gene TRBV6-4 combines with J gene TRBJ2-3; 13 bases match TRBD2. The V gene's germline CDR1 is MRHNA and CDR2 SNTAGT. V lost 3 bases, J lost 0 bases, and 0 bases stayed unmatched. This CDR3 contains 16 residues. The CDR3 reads CASSETSGGSTDTQYF. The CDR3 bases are TGTGCCAGCAGTGAGACTAGCGGGGGGAGCACAGATACGCAGTATTTT.